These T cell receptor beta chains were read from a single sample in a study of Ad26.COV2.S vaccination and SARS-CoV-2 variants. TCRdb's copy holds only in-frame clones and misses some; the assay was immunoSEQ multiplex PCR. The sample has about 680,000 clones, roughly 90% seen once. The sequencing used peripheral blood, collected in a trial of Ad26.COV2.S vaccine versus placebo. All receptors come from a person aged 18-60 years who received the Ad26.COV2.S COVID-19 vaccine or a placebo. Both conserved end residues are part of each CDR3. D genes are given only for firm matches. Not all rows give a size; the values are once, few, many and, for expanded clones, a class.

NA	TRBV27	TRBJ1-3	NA	TGTGCCAGCAGTTTATGGGGGGGAAACACCATATATTTT	CASSLWGGNTIYF
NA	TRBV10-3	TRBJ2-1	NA	TGTGCCATCAAGGCTAGCCCCACCATTCGAAGCTCCTACAATGAGCAGTTCTTC	CAIKASPTIRSSYNEQFF
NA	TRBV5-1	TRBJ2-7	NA	TGCGCCAGCAGCTTCCAGAAGGGATCGGGCGAGCAGTACTTC	CASSFQKGSGEQYF
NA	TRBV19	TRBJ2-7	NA	TGTGCCAGTAGTATCCAGGGAGGTACCTACGAGCAGTACTTC	CASSIQGGTYEQYF
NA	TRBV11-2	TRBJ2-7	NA	TGTGCCAGCAGCTCAATAAGAGGTTACTCCTACGAGCAGTACTTC	CASSSIRGYSYEQYF
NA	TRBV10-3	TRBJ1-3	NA	TGTGCCATCAGTGAGTTGGGGGGCGCTGGAAACACCATATATTTT	CAISELGGAGNTIYF
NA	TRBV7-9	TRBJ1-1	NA	TGTGCCAGCAGGCCCACGGCGGAGAACACTGAAGCTTTCTTT	CASRPTAENTEAFF
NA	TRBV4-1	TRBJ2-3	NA	TGCGCCAGCAGCCAGAGAGCGGCGAGCACAGATACGCAGTATTTT	CASSQRAASTDTQYF
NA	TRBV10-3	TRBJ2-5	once	TGTGCCATCAGTCAGGTCGAAGGGGTAGGGGAGACCCAGTACTTC	CAISQVEGVGETQYF
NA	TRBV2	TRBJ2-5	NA	TGTGCCAGCAGTCCCAGGATCCAAGAGACCCAGTACTTC	CASSPRIQETQYF
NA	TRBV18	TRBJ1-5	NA	TGTGCCAGCTCACTTGCGGCAGGGGTTAGTCAGCCCCAGCATTTT	CASSLAAGVSQPQHF
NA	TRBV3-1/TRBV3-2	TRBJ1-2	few	TGTGCCAGCAGCCGTGGACCTTCCGGTGGGTATGGCTACACCTTC	CASSRGPSGGYGYTF
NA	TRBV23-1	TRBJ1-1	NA	TGCGCCAGCACCCAATGGGGCCCGTCGGACACTGAAGCTTTCTTT	CASTQWGPSDTEAFF
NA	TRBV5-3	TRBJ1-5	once	TGTGCCAGAAGCTTGGGAGGGCCTGCTAGCAATCAGCCCCAGCATTTT	CARSLGGPASNQPQHF
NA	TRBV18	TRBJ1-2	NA	TGTGCCAGCTCACCCGGATTCCGGGACACGTATGGCTACACCTTC	CASSPGFRDTYGYTF
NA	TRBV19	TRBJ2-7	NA	TGTGCCAGTAGTATAGTCTCGACACAACACCGGTACGAGCAGTACTTC	CASSIVSTQHRYEQYF
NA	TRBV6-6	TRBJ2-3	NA	TGTGCCAGCAGTTCTCCCGACCCAAATTGGGGTACGCAGTATTTT	CASSSPDPNWGTQYF
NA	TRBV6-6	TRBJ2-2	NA	TGTGCCAGCAGCCGGGGACAAGCGAACACCGGGGAGCTGTTTTTT	CASSRGQANTGELFF
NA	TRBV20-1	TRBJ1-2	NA	TGCAGTGGCCGAGACCTCTATGGCTACACCTTC	CSGRDLYGYTF
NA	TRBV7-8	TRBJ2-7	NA	TGTGCCAGCAGCTTACTGGGTAGGGGAAACGGGGCCCAGTACGAGCAGTACTTC	CASSLLGRGNGAQYEQYF
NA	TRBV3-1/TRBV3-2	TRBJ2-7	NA	TGTGCCAGCAGCCAGGGAAGGGGTTCCTACGAGCAGTACTTC	CASSQGRGSYEQYF
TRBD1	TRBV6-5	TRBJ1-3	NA	TGTGCCAGCACCACAGGGACAGCCTCTGGAAACACCATATATTTT	CASTTGTASGNTIYF
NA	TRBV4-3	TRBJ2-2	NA	TGCGCCAGCAGCCACACGACTTTGACCGGGGAGCTGTTTTTT	CASSHTTLTGELFF
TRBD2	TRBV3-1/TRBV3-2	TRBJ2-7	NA	TGTGCCAGCAGCCTCGATAGCGGGAGGGCAGCCTACGAGCAGTACTTC	CASSLDSGRAAYEQYF
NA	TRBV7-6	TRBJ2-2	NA	TGTGCCAGCAGTAACACCGGGGAGCTGTTTTTT	CASSNTGELFF
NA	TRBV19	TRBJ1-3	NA	TGTGCCAGTAGTATATCGACAGTAGGAAACACCATATATTTT	CASSISTVGNTIYF
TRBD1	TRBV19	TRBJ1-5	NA	TGTGCCACCTCGGGACAGGGGATCGGCAATCAGCCCCAGCATTTT	CATSGQGIGNQPQHF
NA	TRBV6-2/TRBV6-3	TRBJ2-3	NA	TGTGCCAGCAGCCCTACGCTCGGTCGGATCATCACAGATACGCAGTATTTT	CASSPTLGRIITDTQYF
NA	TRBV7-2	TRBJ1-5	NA	TGTGCCAGCAGCTTAGAATCAGCTACTTATAGCAATCAGCCCCAGCATTTT	CASSLESATYSNQPQHF
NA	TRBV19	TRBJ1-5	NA	TGTGCCAGTACCTGGACAGTATCTAGCAATCAGCCCCAGCATTTT	CASTWTVSSNQPQHF
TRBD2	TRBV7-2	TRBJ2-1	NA	TGTGCCAGCAACTACGGCTCGGCGGGGGGACCCTCCTACAATGAGCAGTTCTTC	CASNYGSAGGPSYNEQFF
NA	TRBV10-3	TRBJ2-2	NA	TGTGCCATCAGTGACTACACCGGGGAGCTGTTTTTT	CAISDYTGELFF
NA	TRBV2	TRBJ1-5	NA	TGTGCCAGCAGGGCAGGGGTAAGCAATCAGCCCCAGCATTTT	CASRAGVSNQPQHF